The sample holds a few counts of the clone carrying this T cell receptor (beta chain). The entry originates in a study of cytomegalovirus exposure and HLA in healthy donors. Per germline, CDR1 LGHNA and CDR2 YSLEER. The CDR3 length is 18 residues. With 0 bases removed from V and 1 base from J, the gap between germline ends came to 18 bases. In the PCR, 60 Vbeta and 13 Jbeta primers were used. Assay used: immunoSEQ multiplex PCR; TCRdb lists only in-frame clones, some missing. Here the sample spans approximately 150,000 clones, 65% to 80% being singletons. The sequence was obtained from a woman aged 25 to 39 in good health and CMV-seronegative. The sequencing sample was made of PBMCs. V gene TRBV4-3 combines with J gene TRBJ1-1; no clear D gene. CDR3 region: CASSQDYNQVDPNTEAFF. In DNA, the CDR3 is TGCGCCAGCAGCCAAGATTATAATCAGGTAGACCCGAACACTGAAGCTTTCTTT.